The 23 T cell receptor beta chains in this list originate from one sample, sequenced in a study of OX40 agonist ivuxolimab in advanced cancers. The repertoire was sequenced with immunoSEQ multiplex PCR; TCRdb's copy has only in-frame clones and lacks some. This table holds some 100,000 clones, about nine tenths found once. The starting material was CD4+ or CD8+ T cells sorted from blood, obtained in a trial of the OX40 agonist ivuxolimab. These receptor sequences come from an adult with an advanced solid tumor such as melanoma, head and neck, liver or kidney cancer.

The CDR3 sequence is CASSFWGGSSTEAFF. In DNA form, the CDR3 reads TGTGCCAGCAGCTTCTGGGGAGGAAGTTCGACTGAAGCTTTCTTT. This chain joins TRBV7-2 and TRBJ1-1; D is unresolved. Trimming shortened V by 3 bases and J by 5 bases, and 16 bases separated the two germline ends. This CDR3 has 15 amino acids. Germline assignment: CDR1 SGHTA and CDR2 FQGNSA.

The J gene is TRBJ2-3, the V gene TRBV7-9; D remains unclear. V lost 4 bases to trimming and J lost 2 bases, with 16 bases between them. The CDR3 runs to 16 residues. Germline CDR1 is SEHNR and CDR2 is FQNEAQ (reference sequence). The CDR3 nucleotides are TGTGCCAGCAGCTCCCGGTCCGGACGTTCCACAGATACGCAGTATTTT. Its translation is CASSSRSGRSTDTQYF.

The V call is TRBV30, the J call TRBJ1-5; D not certain. The CDR3 runs 14 residues. CDR1 GTSNPN and CDR2 SVGIG come from the germline V gene (reference sequence). Between the trimmed V and J ends, which lost 3 bases and 5 bases, there was a span of 14 bases. CDR3 amino acids: CAWRPQTGYQPQHF. CDR3 coding DNA: TGTGCCTGGAGACCACAAACTGGGTATCAGCCCCAGCATTTT.

The CDR3, as DNA: TGTGCCAGCAGTGACTTTTTTGGGACAGGGGTCAATCAGCCCCAGCATTTT. Its translation is CASSDFFGTGVNQPQHF. The chain recombines TRBV2 with TRBJ1-5, with 10 bases that match TRBD1. Looked up from germline, CDR1 is SNHLY and CDR2 is FYNNEI. The CDR3 loop spans 17 amino acids. The V segment lost 3 bases and the J segment 3 bases; nucleotides outside the gene matches: 8.

The chain links TRBV7-6 to TRBJ1-1; TRBD1 might be the D (6 bases). The CDR3 runs 14 residues. V was pared by 4 bases and J by 4 bases, with 13 bases between. Germline V gives CDR1 SGHVS, CDR2 FNYEAQ. Here the CDR3 reads CASSSQKQGTEAFF. The CDR3 DNA is TGTGCCAGCAGCTCCCAAAAACAGGGCACTGAAGCTTTCTTT.

The rearrangement joins TRBV18 to TRBJ1-3, with no clear D. The CDR3 has 15 amino acids. CDR1 KGHSH and CDR2 LQKENI come from the germline V gene. V lost 6 bases, J lost 0 bases, and 12 bases lay in between. The CDR3 reads CASSPGLGSGNTIYF. The DNA for the CDR3 is TGTGCCAGCTCGCCCGGACTGGGCTCTGGAAACACCATATATTTT.

The V call is TRBV10-3, the J call TRBJ2-7; TRBD2 matches 7 bases. Germline CDR1 is ENHRY and CDR2 is SYGVKD. This CDR3 has 11 residues. The ends lost 8 bases at V and 2 bases at J; junction bases unmatched: 0. The DNA of the CDR3 is TGTGCCATCGGGACTACCTACGAGCAGTACTTC. Translation gives CAIGTTYEQYF.

The chain combines TRBV18 with TRBJ2-5; TRBD2 matches 8 bases. The J call may not be correct, given that the DNA end is closer to TRBJ2-7. The CDR3 length is 15 residues. Germline V gene data show CDR1 as KGHSH and CDR2 as LQKENI. CDR3 DNA: TGTGCCAGCTCACCCAATAGCGGGAACCTCGACGAGCAGTACTTC. Encoded protein: CASSPNSGNLDEQYF.

This clone was observed a handful of times. The chain uses TRBV28 and TRBJ1-2, with D possibly matching TRBD1 (5 bases). The CDR3 length is 15 residues. Germline V gives CDR1 MDHEN, CDR2 SYDVKM. Between the trimmed V and J ends, which lost 5 bases and 5 bases, there was a span of 18 bases. The CDR3 DNA sequence: TGTGCCAGCAGTGGGGTTTCCGGGACGGAATATGGCTACACCTTC. Amino acid sequence: CASSGVSGTEYGYTF.

J is TRBJ2-7 and V is TRBV2; D is perhaps TRBD1 (5 bases). CDR3 length equals 13 residues. Looked up from germline, CDR1 is SNHLY and CDR2 is FYNNEI. Trimming stripped 4 bases from V and 2 bases from J, with 9 bases between. The CDR3 here is CASSVQGTYEQYF. The CDR3 nucleotides are TGTGCCAGCAGTGTTCAGGGAACCTACGAGCAGTACTTC.

The genes are TRBV20-1 and TRBJ2-7, with D hard to call. The V end was cut by 6 bases, the J end by 4 bases, with 10 bases between. The CDR3 runs 11 residues. CDR1 is DFQATT, CDR2 SNEGSKA, per germline (reference sequence). CDR3 loop: CSAPMGYEQYF. CDR3 nucleotides: TGCAGTGCCCCTATGGGATACGAGCAGTACTTC.

This clone was observed once. The chain links TRBV28 to TRBJ2-5; D ambiguous. V was clipped by 5 bases and J by 4 bases, with 14 bases between them. CDR3 length: 14 residues. Germline CDR1 MDHEN, CDR2 SYDVKM. The CDR3 DNA is TGTGCCAGCAGTCGCAGCCCCGTGCGAGAGACCCAGTACTTC. Encoded protein: CASSRSPVRETQYF.

The chain carries TRBV5-6 and TRBJ2-5, with a tentative D call TRBD2 (6 bases). Germline CDR1 and CDR2: SGHDT and YYEEEE. The CDR3 loop spans 14 amino acids. V lost 3 bases to trimming and J lost 7 bases, with 16 bases between them. In nucleotides, the CDR3 is TGTGCCAGCAGCTCGGGACTCCACCAGGGGACCCAGTACTTC. Translated: CASSSGLHQGTQYF. Supplemented by reference TRBV5-6 and TRBJ2-5, the full variable domain reads DAGVTQSPTHLIKTRGQQVTLRCSPKSGHDTVSWYQQALGQGPQFIFQYYEEEERQRGNFPDRFSGHQFPNYSSELNVNALLLGDSALYLCASSSGLHQGTQYFGPGTRLLVL.

In this sample, this clone turned up a few times. The genes are TRBV14 and TRBJ1-2; the D is unclear. Trimming took off 0 bases at V and 8 bases at J, with 13 bases between the two ends. CDR3 length equals 14 residues. Germline CDR1 is SGHDN and CDR2 is FVKESK. The CDR3 DNA is TGTGCCAGCAGCCAAGATGTGTCTGGGAGGGGCTACACCTTC. It encodes CASSQDVSGRGYTF.

J is TRBJ2-2 and V is TRBV7-3; 8 bases match TRBD2. V lost 1 base to trimming and J lost 1 base; unmatched junction nucleotides: 2. The CDR3 runs 16 residues. CDR1 is SGHTA and CDR2 is FQGTGA in the germline V gene. The CDR3 DNA sequence: TGTGCCAGCAGCTTAAGCCTAGCGGGGAACACCGGGGAGCTGTTTTTT. It yields the protein CASSLSLAGNTGELFF.

This chain connects TRBV9 to TRBJ1-1; 9 nucleotides agree with TRBD1. The V segment lost 7 bases and the J segment 2 bases; nucleotides outside the gene matches: 6. Germline values: CDR1 SGDLS, CDR2 YYNGEE. The CDR3 runs 14 residues. CDR3 sequence reads: CASQQGADNTEAFF. CDR3 DNA: TGTGCCAGCCAACAGGGGGCTGATAACACTGAAGCTTTCTTT.

The chain combines TRBV5-1 with TRBJ2-1; D remains unclear. V was clipped by 3 bases and J by 5 bases, with 12 bases between them. The germline V gene encodes CDR1 SGHRS and CDR2 YFSETQ. CDR3 length: 14 amino acids. CDR3 amino acids: CASSWPTLDNEQFF. The CDR3 bases are TGCGCCAGCAGCTGGCCCACCTTAGACAATGAGCAGTTCTTC.

The chain combines TRBV4-2 with TRBJ1-5; 7 bases match TRBD1. The trim removed 1 base at V and 9 bases at J, leaving 9 bases unmatched. Per germline, CDR1 LGHNA and CDR2 YNFKEQ. This CDR3 spans 15 amino acids. In DNA form, the CDR3 reads TGTGCCAGCAGCCAAGCTGGACAGGAGGGCCGGCCCCAGCATTTT. As protein: CASSQAGQEGRPQHF.

This clone was detected once. The chain has TRBV11-2 and TRBJ2-7, with 7 positions matching TRBD1. The CDR3 is 15 residues long. After removal of 2 bases from V and 5 bases from J, the junction contained 9 bases not matched to a gene. CDR1 and CDR2 (germline): SGHAT, FQNNGV. The CDR3 here is CASSLTGTEVDEQYF. In DNA form, the CDR3 reads TGTGCCAGCAGCTTAACCGGGACAGAGGTTGACGAGCAGTACTTC.

This sequence joins TRBV5-3 and TRBJ2-6; possibly TRBD1 for D (6 bases). TRBV5-3 is an ORF, and what it does is uncertain. Between the trimmed V and J ends, which lost 2 bases and 0 bases, there was a span of 12 bases. This CDR3 has 17 amino acids. The CDR3: CARSFHDRNSGANVLTF. The CDR3 region has the DNA TGTGCCAGAAGCTTTCATGACAGGAACTCTGGGGCCAACGTCCTGACTTTC.

As concerns this clone: This sample includes further DNA sequences coding for the same CDR3. The chain uses TRBV5-1 and TRBJ2-7; TRBD1 matches 11 bases. J was trimmed by 2 bases and V by 4 bases; bases with no gene match: 2. The CDR3 is 14 residues long. Germline V lookup: CDR1 SGHRS, CDR2 YFSETQ. The CDR3: CASSPGQGAYEQYF. The CDR3, as DNA: TGCGCCAGCAGCCCGGGACAGGGGGCCTACGAGCAGTACTTC.

V and J are TRBV6-5 and TRBJ1-1, with D possibly being TRBD1 (5 bases). This CDR3 spans 15 amino acids. V shed 4 bases and J shed 6 bases, with 18 bases lying between them. CDR1 is MNHEY, CDR2 SVGAGI, per germline. CDR3 sequence (DNA): TGTGCCAGCAGTTCACTCAAGAGGGGCTGGGCTGAAGCTTTCTTT. This gives the protein CASSSLKRGWAEAFF.

The chain links TRBV6-1 to TRBJ1-5; 7 nucleotides agree with TRBD1. The CDR3 runs 14 residues. The germline V gene encodes CDR1 MNHNS and CDR2 SASEGT. J was trimmed by 1 base and V by 5 bases; bases with no gene match: 2. The CDR3 DNA is TGTGCCAGCAGTCGACAGGGAAGCAATCAGCCCCAGCATTTT. Translation: CASSRQGSNQPQHF.